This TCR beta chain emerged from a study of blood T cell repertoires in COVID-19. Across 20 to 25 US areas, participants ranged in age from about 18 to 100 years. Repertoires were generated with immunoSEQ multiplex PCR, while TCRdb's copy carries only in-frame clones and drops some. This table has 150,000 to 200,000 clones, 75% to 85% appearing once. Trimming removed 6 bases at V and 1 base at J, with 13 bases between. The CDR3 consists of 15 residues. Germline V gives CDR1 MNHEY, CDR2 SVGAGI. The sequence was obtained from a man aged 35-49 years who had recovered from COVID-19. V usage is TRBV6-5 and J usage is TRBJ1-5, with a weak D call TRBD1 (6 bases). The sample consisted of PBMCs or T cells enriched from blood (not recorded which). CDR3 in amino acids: CASRVTGGSNQPQHF. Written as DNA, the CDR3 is TGTGCCAGCAGGGTGACAGGAGGCAGCAATCAGCCCCAGCATTTT.